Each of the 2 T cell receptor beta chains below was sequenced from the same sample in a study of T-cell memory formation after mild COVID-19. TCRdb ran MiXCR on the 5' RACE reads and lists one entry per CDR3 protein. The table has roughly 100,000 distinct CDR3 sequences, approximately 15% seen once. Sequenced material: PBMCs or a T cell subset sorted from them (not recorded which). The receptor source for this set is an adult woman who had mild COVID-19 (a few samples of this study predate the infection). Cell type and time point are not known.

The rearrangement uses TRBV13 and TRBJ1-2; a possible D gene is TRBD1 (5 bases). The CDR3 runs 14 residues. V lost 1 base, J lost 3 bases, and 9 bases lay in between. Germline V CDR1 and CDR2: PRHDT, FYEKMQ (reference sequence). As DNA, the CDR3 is TGTGCCAGCAGCTTAGTGTCGGGGGACTATGGCTACACCTTC. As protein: CASSLVSGDYGYTF.

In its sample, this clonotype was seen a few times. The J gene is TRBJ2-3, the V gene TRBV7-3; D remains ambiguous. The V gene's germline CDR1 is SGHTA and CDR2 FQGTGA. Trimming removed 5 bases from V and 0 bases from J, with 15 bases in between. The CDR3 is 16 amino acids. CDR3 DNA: TGTGCCAGCAGCCCCTTGGAAGGCTCTAGCACAGATACGCAGTATTTT. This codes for CASSPLEGSSTDTQYF. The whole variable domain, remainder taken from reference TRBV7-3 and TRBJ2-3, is GAGVSQTPSNKVTEKGKYVELRCDPISGHTALYWYRQSLGQGPEFLIYFQGTGAADDSGLPNDRFFAVRPEGSVSTLKIQRTERGDSAVYLCASSPLEGSSTDTQYFGPGTRLTVL.